This TCR beta chain was recorded in a study of CD8+CD57+ T cells in acquired aplastic anemia. Trimming removed 4 bases from V and 1 base from J, with 11 bases in between. The CDR3 has 14 residues. TCR beta VDJ and CDR3 were profiled, and genomic DNA was the template. TCRdb used MiXCR to reprocess the reads, holding one entry per CDR3 protein. The repertoire has about 210,000 distinct CDR3 sequences, 61% of them found once; the top ten carry less than 30%. The source of this sequence is a human donor in good health. V and J are TRBV12-3 or TRBV12-4 and TRBJ2-7; TRBD1 is a possible D gene (6 bases). Sequenced sample: sorted CD4+, CD8+, or CD8+CD57+ T cells (not recorded which) from PBMCs. The CDR3 loop is CASSYRGQSYEQYF. CDR3 DNA: TGTGCCAGCAGTTATAGAGGACAGTCCTACGAGCAGTACTTC.